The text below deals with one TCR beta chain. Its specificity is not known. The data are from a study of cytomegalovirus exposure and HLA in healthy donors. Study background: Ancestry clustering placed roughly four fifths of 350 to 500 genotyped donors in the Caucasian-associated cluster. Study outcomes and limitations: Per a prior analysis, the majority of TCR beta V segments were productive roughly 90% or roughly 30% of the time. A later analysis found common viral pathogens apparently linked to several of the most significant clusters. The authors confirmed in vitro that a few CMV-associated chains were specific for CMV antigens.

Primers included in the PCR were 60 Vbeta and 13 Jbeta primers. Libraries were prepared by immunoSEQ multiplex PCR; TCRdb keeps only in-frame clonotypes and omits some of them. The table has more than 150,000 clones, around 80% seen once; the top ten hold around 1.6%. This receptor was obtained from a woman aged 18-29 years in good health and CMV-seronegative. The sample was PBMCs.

The chain's CDR3 is CASSPRMNTEAFF. The CDR3 region has the DNA TGTGCCAGCAGCCCTAGGATGAACACTGAAGCTTTCTTT. This chain connects TRBV9 to TRBJ1-1; no clear D. V was clipped by 4 bases and J by 0 bases, with 7 bases between them. This CDR3 region has 13 residues. The V gene's germline CDR1 is SGDLS and CDR2 YYNGEE.